This TCR beta chain is from a study of T cell responses to AZD1222 COVID-19 vaccine. This table comes from immunoSEQ multiplex PCR, and its TCRdb copy is limited to in-frame clones, with some not included. The repertoire holds 130,000 to 150,000 clones, with around four fifths as singletons. Notes on the study in general: Reportedly, nearly half the spike-specific TCRs target unmutated variant regions.

With regard to this clone: Its antigen is unidentified.

The clonotype was recovered from an adult in good health. The starting material was peripheral blood, obtained on day 0 of MenACWY control vaccination.

This CDR3 is CASSPRSSGGPNYEQYF. The CDR3, as DNA: TGTGCCAGTAGTCCTAGGAGTAGCGGGGGGCCAAACTACGAGCAGTACTTC. V and J are TRBV19 and TRBJ2-7; 10 positions match TRBD2. With V trimmed by 5 bases and J by 3 bases, 13 bases remained unmatched. The CDR3 is made up of 17 amino acids. In germline, CDR1 is LNHDA, CDR2 SQIVND (reference sequence).